Following are 28 T cell receptor beta chains from one sample sequenced in a study of blood T cell repertoires in COVID-19. Method: immunoSEQ multiplex PCR; TCRdb's copy keeps in-frame clones and lacks some. The table lists roughly 200,000 clones, about four fifths of them singletons. The sequenced sample consisted of peripheral blood. These receptors were obtained from a man over 45 with active or convalescent COVID-19.

The gene calls are TRBV27 and TRBJ1-2, with TRBD1 matching over 10 bases. Losses at the gene ends were 1 base for V and 4 bases for J; bases not matched to a gene: 6. The CDR3 sequence is 16 residues long. Per germline, CDR1 MNHEY and CDR2 SMNVEV (reference sequence). The CDR3 protein is CASSLFRTGGIYGYTF. For the CDR3, the DNA is TGTGCCAGCAGTTTATTCCGGACAGGGGGAATCTATGGCTACACCTTC.

On this clone: Other DNA sequences of this sample code for an identical CDR3. The CDR3 region is CASSLGGAGNTEAFF. CDR3 DNA sequence: TGTGCCAGCAGTTTAGGGGGGGCGGGCAACACTGAAGCTTTCTTT. The gene calls are TRBV28 and TRBJ1-1, with D perhaps matching TRBD1 (6 bases). V was shortened by 2 bases and J by 2 bases, with 12 bases between the two germline ends. This CDR3 contains 15 residues. Germline-derived CDR1 and CDR2 are MDHEN and SYDVKM. The whole variable domain, filled in from reference TRBV28 and TRBJ1-1, reads DVKVTQSSRYLVKRTGEKVFLECVQDMDHENMFWYRQDPGLGLRLIYFSYDVKMKEKGDIPEGYSVSREKKERFSLILESASTNQTSMYLCASSLGGAGNTEAFFGQGTRLTVV.

The rearrangement links TRBV28 to TRBJ2-7, with TRBD1 identical over 9 bases. The germline V gene encodes CDR1 MDHEN and CDR2 SYDVKM. Trimming cost V 5 bases and J 6 bases; bases outside gene matches: 11. The CDR3 runs to 15 residues. This CDR3 is CASSTPGQGYGEQYF. The CDR3 nucleotides read TGTGCCAGCAGTACTCCGGGACAGGGCTACGGCGAGCAGTACTTC.

Note on this clone: In the same sample, other DNA sequences code for this CDR3. The gene calls are TRBV4-1 and TRBJ1-5; D gene uncertain. CDR1 and CDR2 from the germline V gene are MGHRA and YSYEKL. The CDR3 contains 16 residues. Trimming cost V 1 base and J 7 bases, with 17 bases left between them. CDR3 residues: CASSQVLRREVQPQHF. Written as DNA, the CDR3 is TGCGCCAGCAGCCAAGTTTTAAGGAGGGAGGTACAGCCCCAGCATTTT.

V is TRBV5-5 and J is TRBJ1-1; D might be TRBD1 (6 bases). Per germline, CDR1 SGHKS and CDR2 YYEKEE (reference sequence). Between the trimmed V and J ends, which lost 0 bases and 10 bases, there was a span of 22 bases. The CDR3 contains 16 residues. The CDR3 region is CASSLGSTGRVFGAFF. The CDR3 nucleotides are TGTGCCAGCAGCTTGGGCAGCACAGGGAGGGTTTTTGGAGCTTTCTTT.

Worth noting for this clone: An end of the junction differs from the germline gene, which may be a read error. This sequence joins TRBV16 and TRBJ2-7; no firm D call. This CDR3 region has 11 residues. CDR1 is KGHSY and CDR2 is FQNENV in the germline V gene. The CDR3 loop is CASSQYREQYF. CDR3 nucleotide sequence: TGTGCCAGCAGTCAATACCGGGAGCAGTACTTC.

The chain uses TRBV7-8 and TRBJ1-1; 7 nucleotides match TRBD1. With V trimmed by 5 bases and J by 11 bases, 11 bases remained unmatched. CDR1 is SGHVS and CDR2 is FQNEAQ in the germline V gene. The CDR3 extends over 13 amino acids. The CDR3 here is CASSAPGQLEAFF. The DNA of the CDR3 is TGTGCCAGCAGCGCGCCGGGACAGCTCGAGGCTTTCTTT.

The V gene is TRBV6-1, the J gene TRBJ2-5; 7 bases agree with TRBD2. V lost 3 bases to trimming and J lost 2 bases; unmatched junction nucleotides: 3. This CDR3 has 14 residues. Germline values: CDR1 MNHNS, CDR2 SASEGT. CDR3 coding DNA: TGTGCCAGCAGTGATCTGGGGGGGCAAGAGACCCAGTACTTC. Translating gives CASSDLGGQETQYF.

Comment on this clone: At one of its ends the junction is not consistent with the germline gene, which may arise from a read error. The chain recombines TRBV28 with TRBJ1-5; 11 bases line up with TRBD1. The CDR3 covers 12 residues. Looked up from germline, CDR1 is MDHEN and CDR2 is SYDVKM. CDR3 region: CASSLQDRGLNF. The CDR3 DNA follows: TGTGCCAGCAGTTTACAGGACAGGGGGCTAAATTTT.

The table lists this clone with a few counts. V is TRBV30 and J is TRBJ2-7; D is perhaps TRBD2 (5 bases). Germline CDR1 is GTSNPN and CDR2 is SVGIG (reference sequence). Trimming pared 0 bases from V and 5 bases from J, leaving 8 bases between. The CDR3 consists of 12 residues. CDR3 in DNA: TGTGCCTGGAGTGTACTAGGGCACGAGCAGTACTTC. This codes for CAWSVLGHEQYF.

This sequence joins TRBV30 and TRBJ1-1, with TRBD1 identical over 7 bases. Trimming cost V 3 bases and J 8 bases; bases outside gene matches: 6. From germline, CDR1 is GTSNPN and CDR2 SVGIG (reference sequence). This CDR3 region has 12 residues. CDR3 nucleotide sequence: TGTGCCTGGAGGGTACAGGGGTGGGAAGCTTTCTTT. It codes for CAWRVQGWEAFF.

The chain joins TRBV12-3 or TRBV12-4 to TRBJ2-3; D is unclear. CDR3 length: 12 amino acids. Deletions cut 1 base from V and 10 bases from J, with 9 bases between. This CDR3 is CASSLGPAAQYF. In DNA, the CDR3 is TGTGCCAGCAGTTTAGGTCCCGCGGCGCAGTATTTT.

The V gene is TRBV28, the J gene TRBJ1-5; the D is unclear. CDR1 is MDHEN and CDR2 is SYDVKM in the germline V gene. CDR3 length equals 13 residues. V lost 5 bases, J lost 5 bases, and 10 bases lay in between. The CDR3 DNA sequence: TGTGCCAGCAGTCCCCCGGGTTATCAGCCCCAGCATTTT. This sequence encodes CASSPPGYQPQHF.

The chain links TRBV19 to TRBJ1-4; 8 nucleotides agree with TRBD1. Germline lookup yields CDR1 LNHDA and CDR2 SQIVND (reference sequence). V shed 6 bases, J shed 7 bases, and the junction held 7 bases outside the gene matches. This CDR3 is 14 amino acids long. This CDR3 reads CASRPGQGGEKLFF. CDR3 nucleotides: TGTGCCAGTAGACCCGGACAGGGCGGTGAAAAACTGTTTTTT.

V usage is TRBV27 and J usage is TRBJ2-1, with no clear D. V lost 7 bases and J lost 4, with 8 bases in between. The CDR3 loop spans 12 amino acids. The germline V gene encodes CDR1 MNHEY and CDR2 SMNVEV (reference sequence). Here the CDR3 reads CASTTAYNEQFF. CDR3 nucleotide sequence: TGTGCCAGCACAACAGCTTACAATGAGCAGTTCTTC.

The CDR3 region is CASSFSQQGAAGELFF. The CDR3 DNA follows: TGTGCCAGCAGTTTTTCCCAACAGGGGGCAGCCGGGGAGCTGTTTTTT. The chain links TRBV2 to TRBJ2-2, with 9 bases aligning to TRBD1. This CDR3 has 16 amino acids. CDR1 and CDR2 (germline): SNHLY, FYNNEI. Losses at the gene ends were 5 bases for V and 6 bases for J; bases not matched to a gene: 10. Variable domain in full (rest from reference TRBV2 and TRBJ2-2): EPEVTQTPSHQVTQMGQEVILRCVPISNHLYFYWYRQILGQKVEFLVSFYNNEISEKSEIFDDQFSVERPDGSNFTLKIRSTKLEDSAMYFCASSFSQQGAAGELFFGEGSRLTVL.

Turning to this clone: Other DNA sequences within the sample encode an identical CDR3. This rearrangement joins TRBV12-3 or TRBV12-4 to TRBJ2-2; tentatively, D is TRBD2 (6 bases). This CDR3 is built from 13 residues. V was clipped by 6 bases and J by 4 bases, with 9 bases between them. The CDR3 reads CASRGGRTGELFF. In DNA form, the CDR3 reads TGTGCCAGCAGGGGGGGTCGCACCGGGGAGCTGTTTTTT.

The chain combines TRBV7-8 with TRBJ1-2; TRBD1 might be the D (5 bases). The V gene's germline CDR1 is SGHVS and CDR2 FQNEAQ. Trimming removed 1 base from V and 0 bases from J, with 15 bases in between. The CDR3 contains 17 residues. This CDR3 reads CASSLGPGINSNYGYTF. The CDR3 nucleotides are TGTGCCAGCAGCTTAGGACCAGGGATAAATTCTAACTATGGCTACACCTTC.

A few counts support this clone. This chain joins TRBV5-1 and TRBJ1-2; 9 bases fit TRBD1. V was pared by 4 bases and J by 4 bases, with 8 bases of the junction left unmatched. Germline values: CDR1 SGHRS, CDR2 YFSETQ. This CDR3 is 15 amino acids long. CDR3 sequence: CASSPGQGGGYGYTF. The CDR3 DNA follows: TGCGCCAGCAGCCCGGGACAGGGAGGCGGCTATGGCTACACCTTC.

The chain links TRBV29-1 to TRBJ1-1, with D uncertain. V lost 6 bases and J 5 bases, leaving 10 bases between the germline ends. CDR1 is SQVTM, CDR2 ANQGSEA, per germline. This CDR3 has 11 amino acids. The CDR3 region has the DNA TGCAGCGTCGAGACATGGACTGAAGCTTTCTTT. This encodes CSVETWTEAFF.

This sequence joins TRBV30 and TRBJ1-2; 7 nucleotides match TRBD1. Per germline, CDR1 GTSNPN and CDR2 SVGIG (reference sequence). This CDR3 is 14 amino acids long. The junction had 10 bases not matched to a gene; V was cut back by 5 bases and J by 4 bases. CDR3 in amino acids: CAWSTPGQIYGYTF. The CDR3 nucleotides are TGTGCCTGGTCCACCCCGGGACAGATCTATGGCTACACCTTC.

This clone appeared a single time. The chain uses TRBV29-1 and TRBJ1-4; D is unclear. Germline V lookup: CDR1 SQVTM, CDR2 ANQGSEA. The CDR3 consists of 11 residues. The V end was cut by 4 bases, the J end by 7 bases, with 7 bases between. The CDR3 coding sequence is TGCAGCGTTGGGGCGAGTGAAAAACTGTTTTTT. Translating it yields CSVGASEKLFF.

The chain uses TRBV7-8 and TRBJ2-4; 8 bases are shared with TRBD1. V was pared by 1 base and J by 4 bases, with 3 bases of the junction left unmatched. This CDR3 is 15 amino acids long. The germline CDR1 and CDR2 sequences are SGHVS and FQNEAQ. DNA of the CDR3: TGTGCCAGCAGCTTAGAAGGGGACAGGAAAAACATTCAGTACTTC. Amino acids: CASSLEGDRKNIQYF.

The table lists this clone with a count of one. The genes are TRBV9 and TRBJ2-7; 9 nucleotides agree with TRBD1. This CDR3 contains 15 residues. V was clipped by 0 bases and J by 0 bases; unmatched bases: 1. CDR1 is SGDLS, CDR2 YYNGEE, per germline. CDR3 sequence reads: CASSVGQGVSYEQYF. The DNA for the CDR3 is TGTGCCAGCAGCGTAGGACAGGGGGTCTCCTACGAGCAGTACTTC.

This chain uses TRBV10-3 with TRBJ1-1; D is perhaps TRBD1 (6 bases). V lost 4 bases, J lost 4 bases, and 19 bases lay in between. The germline V gene has CDR1 ENHRY and CDR2 SYGVKD. The CDR3 covers 16 residues. The CDR3 DNA reads TGTGCCATCAGTGCCCAGGGGAGAGGGCCGACCACTGAAGCTTTCTTT. Protein product: CAISAQGRGPTTEAFF.

This clone was seen a handful of times. The CDR3 loop is CASSQVRGTGELFF. In DNA, the CDR3 is TGTGCCAGCAGCCAAGTGCGGGGGACCGGGGAGCTGTTTTTT. The chain employs TRBV14 and TRBJ2-2; TRBD2 agrees at 7 bases. Unmatched junction bases numbered 1, after V lost 1 base and J lost 5 bases. The CDR3 totals 14 residues. The germline gives CDR1 SGHDN, CDR2 FVKESK.

The chain has TRBV2 and TRBJ2-4; TRBD1 is a possible D gene (5 bases). Trimming pared 7 bases from V and 6 bases from J, leaving 10 bases between. CDR3 length equals 12 residues. The germline V gene has CDR1 SNHLY and CDR2 FYNNEI. The CDR3 region is CASTGQGNIQYF. The CDR3 DNA reads as TGTGCCAGCACCGGGCAGGGAAACATTCAGTACTTC.

The genes are TRBV3-1 (or the pseudogene TRBV3-2) and TRBJ2-5; D is ambiguous. The CDR3 runs 15 residues. CDR1 and CDR2 from the germline V gene are LGHDT and YNNKEL (reference sequence). With 1 base removed from V and 4 bases from J, the gap between germline ends came to 13 bases. The CDR3 protein is CASSQVIRALETQYF. The CDR3 DNA is TGTGCCAGCAGCCAAGTGATTCGCGCATTAGAGACCCAGTACTTC.